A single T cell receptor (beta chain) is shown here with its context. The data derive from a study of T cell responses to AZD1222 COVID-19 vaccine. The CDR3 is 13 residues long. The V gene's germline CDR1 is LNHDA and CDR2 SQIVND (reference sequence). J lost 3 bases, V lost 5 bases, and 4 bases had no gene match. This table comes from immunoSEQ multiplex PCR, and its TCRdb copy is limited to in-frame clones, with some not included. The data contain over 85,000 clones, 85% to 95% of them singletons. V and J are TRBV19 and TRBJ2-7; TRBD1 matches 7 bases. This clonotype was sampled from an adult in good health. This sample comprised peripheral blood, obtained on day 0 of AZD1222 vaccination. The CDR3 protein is CASSSDRRYEQYF. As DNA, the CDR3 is TGTGCCAGTAGTTCGGACAGGCGCTACGAGCAGTACTTC.